A single sample gave rise to the 13 T cell receptor beta chains below, sequenced in a study of shared clonotypes between healthy human individuals. Clones were read by immunoSEQ multiplex PCR, and TCRdb kept only the in-frame ones, dropping some. The sample shows 1.6 million or so clones, less than 99% of them seen only once. Material: naive CD4+ T cells sorted from blood. The subset was: CD45RA+ positively selected. The receptors stem from a young man in good health.

The chain combines TRBV28 with TRBJ2-7, with a possible D match to TRBD1 (5 bases). The ends were cut back, 8 bases at V and 6 bases at J, with 14 bases in the middle. This CDR3 is 12 amino acids long. The germline gives CDR1 MDHEN, CDR2 SYDVKM. This chain's CDR3 is CASHTRGPEQYF. DNA for the CDR3: TGTGCCAGCCACACAAGGGGTCCCGAGCAGTACTTC.

The chain combines TRBV27 with TRBJ1-1; no clear D gene. Germline CDR1 and CDR2: MNHEY and SMNVEV (reference sequence). Trimming cost V 6 bases and J 4 bases, with 30 bases left between them. The CDR3 is 19 amino acids. The CDR3 here is CASRLRPVMGRVNVTEAFF. CDR3 bases: TGTGCCAGCAGATTAAGGCCGGTAATGGGTCGGGTAAATGTCACTGAAGCTTTCTTT.

J is TRBJ2-1 and V is TRBV5-1; possibly TRBD2 for D (5 bases). Trimming pared 4 bases from V and 3 bases from J, leaving 11 bases between. Germline V CDR1 and CDR2: SGHRS, YFSETQ. The CDR3 is 14 residues long. The CDR3 reads CASSPDSVYNEQFF. Here the CDR3 DNA reads TGCGCCAGCAGCCCCGATAGCGTCTACAATGAGCAGTTCTTC.

This clone was recorded once. This chain connects TRBV7-2 to TRBJ2-2; 11 bases align to TRBD2. CDR1 SGHTA and CDR2 FQGNSA come from the germline V gene. With V trimmed by 5 bases and J by 4 bases, 9 bases remained unmatched. The CDR3 is 17 amino acids. The chain's CDR3 is CASSPIAGGHGTGELFF. CDR3 coding DNA: TGTGCCAGCAGCCCTATAGCGGGAGGGCATGGCACCGGGGAGCTGTTTTTT.

The chain carries TRBV6-1 and TRBJ2-7; D gene unclear. Germline assignment: CDR1 MNHNS and CDR2 SASEGT. CDR3 length: 11 residues. The V and J ends lost 7 bases and 0 bases respectively, with 4 bases between them. DNA for the CDR3: TGTGCCAGCACGGGCTCCTACGAGCAGTACTTC. It is translated as CASTGSYEQYF.

The rearrangement links TRBV4-1 to TRBJ1-5; TRBD1 might be the D (6 bases). The CDR3 has 14 residues. Germline V gives CDR1 MGHRA, CDR2 YSYEKL. V dropped 0 bases and J dropped 6 bases, with 9 bases sitting between them. CDR3 residues: CASSQDGGLQPQHF. The DNA for the CDR3 is TGCGCCAGCAGCCAAGATGGGGGGCTTCAGCCCCAGCATTTT.

For this clone: Different DNA sequences within this sample yield the same CDR3. The CDR3 DNA follows: TGTGCCAGCAGCGGACAGGGGACAGATACGCAGTATTTT. It encodes CASSGQGTDTQYF. This chain uses TRBV2 with TRBJ2-3; 9 nucleotides agree with TRBD1. J lost 3 bases, V lost 6 bases, and 1 base had no gene match. CDR1 is SNHLY, CDR2 FYNNEI, per germline. The CDR3 is made up of 13 amino acids. The whole variable domain, filled in from reference TRBV2 and TRBJ2-3, reads EPEVTQTPSHQVTQMGQEVILRCVPISNHLYFYWYRQILGQKVEFLVSFYNNEISEKSEIFDDQFSVERPDGSNFTLKIRSTKLEDSAMYFCASSGQGTDTQYFGPGTRLTVL.

The chain employs TRBV2 and TRBJ2-7; D unclear. The CDR3 has 14 residues. Between the trimmed V and J ends, which lost 1 base and 6 bases, there was a span of 13 bases. Per germline, CDR1 SNHLY and CDR2 FYNNEI. The DNA of the CDR3 is TGTGCCAGCAGTGAAGTAACTGCGAGGAGCGAGCAGTACTTC. Its protein is CASSEVTARSEQYF.

The V and J genes are TRBV2 and TRBJ2-5; unclear D gene. With 4 bases removed from V and 0 bases from J, the gap between germline ends came to 9 bases. The germline gives CDR1 SNHLY, CDR2 FYNNEI. The CDR3 spans 14 residues. CDR3: CASSGRRDQETQYF. The CDR3 nucleotides read TGTGCCAGCAGTGGTCGGAGAGACCAAGAGACCCAGTACTTC.

The rearrangement uses TRBV28 and TRBJ2-1, with 10 positions matching TRBD2. The length of the CDR3 is 15 residues. The germline V gene has CDR1 MDHEN and CDR2 SYDVKM. The V gene end was trimmed by 5 bases and the J gene end by 8 bases; junction bases not matched to a gene: 9. The CDR3 DNA follows: TGTGCCAGCAGTCAAGCGGGAGGGCCGCGGGATGAGCAGTTCTTC. Its protein is CASSQAGGPRDEQFF.

CDR3 DNA sequence: TGTGCCAGCAGCTCACGACAGTCAATGAACACTGAAGCTTTCTTT. Protein sequence: CASSSRQSMNTEAFF. The J gene is TRBJ1-1, the V gene TRBV7-8, with D possibly TRBD1 on 5 matching bases. Looked up from germline, CDR1 is SGHVS and CDR2 is FQNEAQ. The CDR3 contains 15 residues. Trimming shortened V by 4 bases and J by 0 bases, and 12 bases separated the two germline ends.

This CDR3 reads CAWTGTPRGGQFF. DNA of the CDR3: TGTGCCTGGACCGGGACACCACGAGGAGGGCAGTTCTTC. The chain couples TRBV30 to TRBJ2-1; TRBD1 is a possible D gene (6 bases). CDR1 and CDR2 from the germline V gene are GTSNPN and SVGIG (reference sequence). The CDR3 is 13 residues long. Deletions cut 4 bases from V and 12 bases from J, with 19 bases between.

The chain recombines TRBV7-2 with TRBJ2-7; either TRBD1 or TRBD2 may supply D (5 bases each). Trimming took 1 base from V and 6 from J, leaving 10 bases between them. Germline V gives CDR1 SGHTA, CDR2 FQGNSA. CDR3 length: 13 residues. Here the CDR3 DNA reads TGTGCCAGCAGCTTAGTTCCCGGGGCCGAGCAGTACTTC. This sequence encodes CASSLVPGAEQYF. Looking up the rest from reference TRBV7-2 and TRBJ2-7 gives the full variable domain: GAGVSQSPSNKVTEKGKDVELRCDPISGHTALYWYRQSLGQGLEFLIYFQGNSAPDKSGLPSDRFSAERTGGSVSTLTIQRTQQEDSAVYLCASSLVPGAEQYFGPGTRLTVT.